This TCR beta chain was profiled in a study of blood T cell repertoires in COVID-19. Those enrolled in Seattle joined during active infection and were followed longitudinally afterward. As handled by the study authors: Amplification of reference gene primers was used by the study to estimate nucleated cell counts. Clones were sequenced by immunoSEQ multiplex PCR, and TCRdb holds only the in-frame ones, with some missing. The D gene and trimming were derived from the DNA, and the V and J assignments and clone size from that table. This repertoire shows hundreds of thousands of clones, around 86% found once; its top ten account for roughly 11%. The CDR3 runs 13 residues. Trimming removed 8 bases at V and 7 bases at J, with 14 bases between. CDR1 is SGHTA and CDR2 is FQGTGA in the germline V gene.

The TCR comes from a man in his fifties or sixties with COVID-19, enrolled during active disease. The chain joins TRBV7-3 to TRBJ2-2, with D possibly TRBD1 on 5 matching bases. The sample comprised peripheral blood. As DNA, the CDR3 is TGTGCCAGCGGGGCCTTAAGGGACGGGGAGCTGTTTTTT. This translates into CASGALRDGELFF.